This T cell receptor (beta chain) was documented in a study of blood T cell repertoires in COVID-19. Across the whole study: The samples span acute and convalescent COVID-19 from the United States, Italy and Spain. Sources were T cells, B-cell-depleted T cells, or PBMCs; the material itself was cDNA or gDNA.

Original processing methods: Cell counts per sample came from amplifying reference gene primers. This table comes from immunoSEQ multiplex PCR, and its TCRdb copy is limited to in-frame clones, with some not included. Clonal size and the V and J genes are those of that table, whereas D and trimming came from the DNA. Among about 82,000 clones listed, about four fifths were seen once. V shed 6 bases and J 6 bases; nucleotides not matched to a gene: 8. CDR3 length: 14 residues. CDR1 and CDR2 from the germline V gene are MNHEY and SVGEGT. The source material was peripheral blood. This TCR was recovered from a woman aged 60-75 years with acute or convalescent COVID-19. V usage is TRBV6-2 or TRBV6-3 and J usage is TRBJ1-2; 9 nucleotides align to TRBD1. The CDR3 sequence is CASSKGQGIHGYTF. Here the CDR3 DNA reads TGTGCCAGCAGCAAGGGACAGGGAATTCATGGCTACACCTTC.